One and the same sample provided the 22 T cell receptor beta chains below, sequenced in a study of blood T cell repertoires in COVID-19. Libraries were prepared by immunoSEQ multiplex PCR; TCRdb keeps only in-frame clonotypes and omits some of them. The sample has 90,000 to 150,000 clones; roughly 91% are singletons. The sequenced sample consisted of peripheral blood. The receptors shown here come from a human donor with acute or convalescent COVID-19. The donor label of this sample is uncertain.

The chain employs TRBV9 and TRBJ1-1, with a tentative D call TRBD1 (5 bases). CDR3 size: 12 residues. Germline V gene lookup returns CDR1 SGDLS and CDR2 YYNGEE. Trimming cost V 0 bases and J 11 bases, with 11 bases left between them. The DNA for the CDR3 is TGTGCCAGCAGCGTAGACATGGGGCGGGCTTTCTTT. This sequence encodes CASSVDMGRAFF.

The V gene is TRBV18, the J gene TRBJ2-7; 9 bases fit TRBD1. The germline gives CDR1 KGHSH, CDR2 LQKENI. J was trimmed by 6 bases and V by 4 bases; bases with no gene match: 4. The CDR3 is 13 residues long. The CDR3 DNA reads as TGTGCCAGCTCACTAGGGACAGGGCGCGAGCAGTACTTC. Encoded protein: CASSLGTGREQYF.

This clone came up a few times. V is TRBV6-4 and J is TRBJ2-1; D is ambiguous. Per germline, CDR1 MRHNA and CDR2 SNTAGT. V dropped 4 bases and J dropped 0 bases, with 10 bases sitting between them. CDR3 length: 15 residues. CDR3 sequence: CASSVEMSSYNEQFF. The DNA of the CDR3 is TGTGCCAGCAGTGTGGAGATGAGCTCCTACAATGAGCAGTTCTTC.

This clone was observed a single time. The chain combines TRBV19 with TRBJ1-5; D uncertain. The V end lost 3 bases, the J end lost 2 bases, and 26 bases lay between the germline ends. Germline V gene lookup returns CDR1 LNHDA and CDR2 SQIVND (reference sequence). The CDR3 has 20 amino acids. The CDR3 loop reads CASSIRSAGRGYLGNQPQHF. The CDR3 nucleotides read TGTGCCAGTAGTATTCGGAGTGCGGGAAGAGGGTATTTGGGCAATCAGCCCCAGCATTTT.

This clone was counted once. The chain recombines TRBV7-8 with TRBJ2-7; D perhaps matches TRBD1 (7 bases). CDR3 size: 15 residues. V dropped 0 bases and J dropped 4 bases, with 13 bases sitting between them. Germline loops: CDR1 SGHVS, CDR2 FQNEAQ. The CDR3 region is CASSLAEGARYEQYF. The CDR3, as DNA: TGTGCCAGCAGCTTAGCGGAGGGGGCACGGTACGAGCAGTACTTC.

The chain carries TRBV6-5 and TRBJ1-1, with D possibly TRBD1 on 6 matching bases. The CDR3 covers 14 residues. The ends were cut back, 5 bases at V and 2 bases at J, with 12 bases in the middle. CDR1 and CDR2 (germline): MNHEY, SVGAGI. This chain's CDR3 is CASSKTGSNTEAFF. The CDR3, as DNA: TGTGCCAGCAGTAAAACAGGGTCCAACACTGAAGCTTTCTTT.

This chain links TRBV4-3 with TRBJ2-7; 8 nucleotides align to TRBD2. With 1 base clipped from V and 2 bases from J, the junction kept 13 bases outside the gene matches. This CDR3 region has 18 residues. The germline gives CDR1 LGHNA, CDR2 YSLEER. CDR3 in amino acids: CASSQGAPNGGATYEQYF. CDR3 nucleotide sequence: TGCGCCAGCAGCCAAGGGGCTCCCAACGGGGGGGCCACCTACGAGCAGTACTTC.

The V call is TRBV6-6, the J call TRBJ1-2; D gene unclear. The CDR3 extends over 13 amino acids. CDR1 and CDR2 from the germline V gene are MNHNY and SVGAGI (reference sequence). V dropped 8 bases and J dropped 5 bases, with 15 bases sitting between them. The CDR3 DNA reads TGTGCCAGCTCCCCGGGAGCGGGTTATGGCTACACCTTC. It codes for CASSPGAGYGYTF.

The rearrangement uses TRBV27 and TRBJ2-1; 8 positions agree with TRBD2. The length of the CDR3 is 16 residues. Germline V gene data show CDR1 as MNHEY and CDR2 as SMNVEV (reference sequence). Trimming removed 0 bases from V and 0 bases from J; junction bases left unmatched: 1. CDR3 amino acids: CASSLSAGDSYNEQFF. Written as DNA, the CDR3 is TGTGCCAGCAGTTTATCAGCGGGGGACTCCTACAATGAGCAGTTCTTC.

This clone was detected only a few times. V usage is TRBV28 and J usage is TRBJ1-4, with D possibly matching TRBD1 (6 bases). CDR3 length: 13 residues. Trimming pared 10 bases from V and 7 bases from J, leaving 16 bases between. CDR1 MDHEN and CDR2 SYDVKM come from the germline V gene. CDR3 coding DNA: TGTGCCATTACAGGGAGCCGAGGTGAAAAACTGTTTTTT. It yields the protein CAITGSRGEKLFF.

The V call is TRBV6-4, the J call TRBJ2-2; a weak D match, TRBD1 (6 bases). Trimming removed 4 bases from V and 5 bases from J, with 11 bases in between. Per germline, CDR1 MRHNA and CDR2 SNTAGT. There are 14 residues in the CDR3. For the CDR3, the DNA is TGTGCCAGCAGTGGGACAGACTTAACCGGGGAGCTGTTTTTT. Protein product: CASSGTDLTGELFF.

V is TRBV7-2 and J is TRBJ1-3; D possibly corresponds to TRBD1 (5 bases). The CDR3 is 16 amino acids. CDR1 is SGHTA and CDR2 is FQGNSA in the germline V gene. With 5 bases removed from V and 4 bases from J, the gap between germline ends came to 18 bases. CDR3 coding DNA: TGTGCCAGCAGCAGAGGACACGCCGCCTTCGGAAACACCATATATTTT. Translation: CASSRGHAAFGNTIYF.

About this clone: At one end, the junction sequence differs from germline, possibly due to a read error. This chain uses TRBV9 with TRBJ2-2, with a possible D match to TRBD1 (5 bases). The CDR3 sequence is 16 residues long. Germline V CDR1 and CDR2: SGDLS, YYNGEE. CDR3 sequence (DNA): TGTGCCAGCACCGTAGGGGCGAGTACTGGCACCGGGGAGCTGTTTTTT. It specifies CASTVGASTGTGELFF.

V usage is TRBV5-1 and J usage is TRBJ1-6; no clear D gene. There are 14 residues in the CDR3. The V gene lost 7 bases and the J gene lost 0 bases, with 8 bases spanning the gap. CDR1 SGHRS and CDR2 YFSETQ come from the germline V gene. CDR3: CASAESSYNSPLHF. The CDR3 DNA sequence: TGCGCCAGCGCCGAGAGCTCCTATAATTCACCCCTCCACTTT.

At least ten counts were recorded for this clone. The chain joins TRBV3-1 (or the pseudogene TRBV3-2) to TRBJ2-2; D gene unclear. V dropped 3 bases and J dropped 3 bases, with 11 bases sitting between them. The CDR3 spans 15 residues. Germline V lookup: CDR1 LGHDT, CDR2 YNNKEL (reference sequence). The DNA for the CDR3 is TGTGCCAGCAGCCATTCGCTAGACTACACCGGGGAGCTGTTTTTT. Its translation is CASSHSLDYTGELFF.

The chain joins TRBV7-9 to TRBJ1-3; 8 nucleotides line up with TRBD1. This CDR3 has 13 residues. Germline-derived CDR1 and CDR2 are SEHNR and FQNEAQ (reference sequence). The V and J ends lost 5 bases and 4 bases, in that order; junction bases with no gene match: 1. This CDR3 is CASSGQGGNTIYF. The CDR3 region has the DNA TGTGCCAGCAGCGGACAGGGAGGAAACACCATATATTTT. Variable domain in full (rest from reference TRBV7-9 and TRBJ1-3): DTGVSQNPRHKITKRGQNVTFRCDPISEHNRLYWYRQTLGQGPEFLTYFQNEAQLEKSRLLSDRFSAERPKGSFSTLEIQRTEQGDSAMYLCASSGQGGNTIYFGEGSWLTVV.

This chain joins TRBV5-4 and TRBJ2-7; 7 bases line up with TRBD1. Germline V lookup: CDR1 SGHNT, CDR2 YYREEE (reference sequence). J lost 1 base, V lost 5 bases, and 6 bases had no gene match. CDR3 length: 14 residues. The CDR3 nucleotides are TGTGCCAGCAGGAGACAGGGAGAGTCCTACGAGCAGTACTTC. Translated: CASRRQGESYEQYF.

The chain recombines TRBV6-6 with TRBJ1-2, with a weak D call TRBD1 (5 bases). Trimming shortened V by 7 bases and J by 4 bases, and 19 bases separated the two germline ends. The germline gives CDR1 MNHNY, CDR2 SVGAGI (reference sequence). This CDR3 comprises 15 residues. For the CDR3, the DNA is TGTGCCAGCATTTTTGGAGGGGAATCCCTCTATGGCTACACCTTC. Translating gives CASIFGGESLYGYTF.

The rearrangement uses TRBV14 and TRBJ2-2, with D perhaps matching TRBD1 (6 bases). Germline CDR1 reads SGHDN; CDR2 reads FVKESK. This CDR3 contains 15 residues. Trimming pared 1 base from V and 4 bases from J, leaving 10 bases between. The CDR3 nucleotides are TGTGCCAGCAGCCAAGCTATGGGGGCCACCGGGGAGCTGTTTTTT. This encodes CASSQAMGATGELFF.

V gene TRBV28 combines with J gene TRBJ1-1, with D uncertain. The CDR3 is 12 amino acids. Trimming cost V 11 bases and J 0 bases, with 10 bases left between them. The V gene's germline CDR1 is MDHEN and CDR2 SYDVKM. The CDR3 nucleotides read TGTGCCGGAGGCTCCGTGAACACTGAAGCTTTCTTT. It codes for CAGGSVNTEAFF.

The gene calls are TRBV5-1 and TRBJ1-2, with 11 bases that match TRBD1. This CDR3 has 14 residues. V trimming: 4 bases; J trimming: 4 bases; junction bases outside the gene matches: 3. In germline, CDR1 is SGHRS, CDR2 YFSETQ. CDR3 coding DNA: TGCGCCAGCAGCACCGGGACAGGGGGCTATGGCTACACCTTC. It codes for CASSTGTGGYGYTF.

This chain joins TRBV27 and TRBJ2-7, with 11 positions matching TRBD1. J lost 2 bases, V lost 5 bases, and 11 bases had no gene match. This CDR3 region has 17 residues. Germline V gene sequence: CDR1 MNHEY, CDR2 SMNVEV (reference sequence). This chain's CDR3 is CASSLWPPDRGPYEQYF. DNA for the CDR3: TGTGCCAGCAGTCTCTGGCCCCCGGACAGGGGGCCCTACGAGCAGTACTTC.